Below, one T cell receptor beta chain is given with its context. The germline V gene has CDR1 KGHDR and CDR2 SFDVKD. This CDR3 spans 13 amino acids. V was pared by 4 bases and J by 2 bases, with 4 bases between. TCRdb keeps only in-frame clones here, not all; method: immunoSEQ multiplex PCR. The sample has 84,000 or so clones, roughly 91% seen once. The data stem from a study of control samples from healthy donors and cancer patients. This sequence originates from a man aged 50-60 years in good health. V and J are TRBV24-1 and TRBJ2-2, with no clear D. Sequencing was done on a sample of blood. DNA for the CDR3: TGTGCCACCAGTGACCCTAACACCGGGGAGCTGTTTTTT. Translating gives CATSDPNTGELFF.